This TCR beta chain was observed in a study of blood T cell repertoires in COVID-19. CDR1 is ENHRY, CDR2 SYGVKD, per germline. CDR3 size: 15 residues. V lost 0 bases and J 0 bases, leaving 6 bases between the germline ends. Repertoires were generated with immunoSEQ multiplex PCR, while TCRdb's copy carries only in-frame clones and drops some. This sample yields fewer than 85,000 clones, of which roughly nine tenths are seen a single time; roughly 5.4% belongs to the top ten. The sample taken for sequencing was peripheral blood. The chain recombines TRBV10-3 with TRBJ1-5, with D perhaps matching TRBD1 (5 bases). This sequence originates from a man in his sixties with acute or convalescent COVID-19. CDR3 nucleotide sequence: TGTGCCATCAGTGAGTCAGGGGATAGCAATCAGCCCCAGCATTTT. Translating it yields CAISESGDSNQPQHF.